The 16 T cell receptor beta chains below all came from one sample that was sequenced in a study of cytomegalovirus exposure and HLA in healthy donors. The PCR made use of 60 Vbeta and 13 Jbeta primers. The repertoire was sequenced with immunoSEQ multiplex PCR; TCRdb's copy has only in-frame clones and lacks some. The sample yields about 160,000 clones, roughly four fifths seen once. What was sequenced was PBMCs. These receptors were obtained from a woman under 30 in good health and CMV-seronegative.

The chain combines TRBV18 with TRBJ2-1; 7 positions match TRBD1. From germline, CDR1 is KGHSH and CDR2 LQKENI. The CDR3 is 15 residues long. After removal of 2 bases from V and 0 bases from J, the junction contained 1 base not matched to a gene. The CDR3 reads CASSPDRVSYNEQFF. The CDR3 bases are TGTGCCAGCTCACCAGACAGGGTCTCCTACAATGAGCAGTTCTTC.

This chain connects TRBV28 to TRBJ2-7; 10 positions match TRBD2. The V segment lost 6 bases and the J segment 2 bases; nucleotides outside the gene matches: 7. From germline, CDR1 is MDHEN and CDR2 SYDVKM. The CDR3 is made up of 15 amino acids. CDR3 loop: CASSRTSGATYEQYF. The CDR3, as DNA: TGTGCCAGCAGCCGTACTAGCGGGGCTACCTACGAGCAGTACTTC.

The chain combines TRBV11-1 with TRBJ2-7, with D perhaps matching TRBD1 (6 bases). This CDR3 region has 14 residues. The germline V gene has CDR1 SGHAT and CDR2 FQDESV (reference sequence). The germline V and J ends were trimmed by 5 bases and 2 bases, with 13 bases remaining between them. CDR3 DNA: TGTGCCAGCAGCCGTCTCCAGGGGCCCTACGAGCAGTACTTC. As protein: CASSRLQGPYEQYF.

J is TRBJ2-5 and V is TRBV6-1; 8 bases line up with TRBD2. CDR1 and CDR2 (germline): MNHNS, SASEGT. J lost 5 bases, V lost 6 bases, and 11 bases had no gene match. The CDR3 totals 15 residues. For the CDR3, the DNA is TGTGCCAGCAGGGGGTCTCGGGGGGGCAGCGAGACCCAGTACTTC. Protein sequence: CASRGSRGGSETQYF.

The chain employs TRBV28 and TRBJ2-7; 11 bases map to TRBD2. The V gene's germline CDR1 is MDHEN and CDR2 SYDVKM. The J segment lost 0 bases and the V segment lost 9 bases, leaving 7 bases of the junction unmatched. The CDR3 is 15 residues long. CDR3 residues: CASFGGTSGSYEQYF. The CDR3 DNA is TGTGCCAGTTTTGGCGGGACTAGCGGCTCCTACGAGCAGTACTTC.

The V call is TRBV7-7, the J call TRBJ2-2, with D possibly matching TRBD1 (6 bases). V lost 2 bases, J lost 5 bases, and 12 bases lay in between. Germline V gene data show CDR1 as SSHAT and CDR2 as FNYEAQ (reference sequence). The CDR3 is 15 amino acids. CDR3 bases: TGTGCCAGCAGCTTAAGTCAGGGGAATACCGGGGAGCTGTTTTTT. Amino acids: CASSLSQGNTGELFF.

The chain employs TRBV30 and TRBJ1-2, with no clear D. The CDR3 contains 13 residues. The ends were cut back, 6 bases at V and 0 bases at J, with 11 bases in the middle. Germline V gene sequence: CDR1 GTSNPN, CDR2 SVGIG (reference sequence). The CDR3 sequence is CACPRRSNYGYTF. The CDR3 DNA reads TGTGCCTGCCCCCGTCGGTCTAACTATGGCTACACCTTC.

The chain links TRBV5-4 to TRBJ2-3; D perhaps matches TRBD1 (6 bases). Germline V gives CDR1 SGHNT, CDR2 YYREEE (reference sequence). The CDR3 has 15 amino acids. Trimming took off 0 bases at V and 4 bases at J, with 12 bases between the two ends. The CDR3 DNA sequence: TGTGCCAGCAGCTTGGGGCAGGGGATCGCAGATACGCAGTATTTT. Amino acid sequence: CASSLGQGIADTQYF. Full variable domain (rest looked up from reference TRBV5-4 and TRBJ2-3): ETGVTQSPTHLIKTRGQQVTLRCSSQSGHNTVSWYQQALGQGPQFIFQYYREEENGRGNFPPRFSGLQFPNYSSELNVNALELDDSALYLCASSLGQGIADTQYFGPGTRLTVL.

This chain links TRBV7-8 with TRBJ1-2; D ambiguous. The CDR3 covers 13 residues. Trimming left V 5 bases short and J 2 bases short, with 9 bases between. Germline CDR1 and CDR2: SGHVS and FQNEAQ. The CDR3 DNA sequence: TGTGCCAGCAGCCTGAGCAGGAACTATGGCTACACCTTC. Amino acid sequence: CASSLSRNYGYTF.

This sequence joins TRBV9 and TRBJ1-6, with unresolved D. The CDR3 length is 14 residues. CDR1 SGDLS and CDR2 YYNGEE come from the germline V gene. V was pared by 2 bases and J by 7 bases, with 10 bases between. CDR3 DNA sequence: TGTGCCAGCAGCGTTTCCGGGGTAAATTCACCCCTCCACTTT. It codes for CASSVSGVNSPLHF.

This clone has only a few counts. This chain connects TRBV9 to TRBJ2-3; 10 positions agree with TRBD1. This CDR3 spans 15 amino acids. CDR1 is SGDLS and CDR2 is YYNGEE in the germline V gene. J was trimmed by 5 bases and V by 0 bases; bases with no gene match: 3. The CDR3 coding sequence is TGTGCCAGCAGCGTAGGACAGGGGGCAGGAGATACGCAGTATTTT. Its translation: CASSVGQGAGDTQYF.

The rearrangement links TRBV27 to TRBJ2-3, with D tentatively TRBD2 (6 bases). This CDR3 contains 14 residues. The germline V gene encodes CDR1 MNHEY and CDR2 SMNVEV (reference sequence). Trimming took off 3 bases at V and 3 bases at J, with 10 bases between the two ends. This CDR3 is CASSLNRGTDTQYF. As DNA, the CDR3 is TGTGCCAGCAGTTTGAACCGGGGGACAGATACGCAGTATTTT.

The CDR3 DNA sequence: TGTGCCAGCAGTTTCAGCGGGAATCAGCCCCAGCATTTT. Translation gives CASSFSGNQPQHF. The chain couples TRBV28 to TRBJ1-5; D is ambiguous. The CDR3 is 13 residues long. With 3 bases removed from V and 4 bases from J, the gap between germline ends came to 7 bases. CDR1 and CDR2 from the germline V gene are MDHEN and SYDVKM.

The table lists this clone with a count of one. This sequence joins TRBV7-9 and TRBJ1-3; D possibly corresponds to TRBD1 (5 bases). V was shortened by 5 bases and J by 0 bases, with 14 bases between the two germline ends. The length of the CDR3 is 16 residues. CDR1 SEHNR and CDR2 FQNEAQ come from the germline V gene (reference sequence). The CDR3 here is CASSAVTGVSGNTIYF. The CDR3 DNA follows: TGTGCCAGCAGCGCGGTAACAGGTGTCTCTGGAAACACCATATATTTT.

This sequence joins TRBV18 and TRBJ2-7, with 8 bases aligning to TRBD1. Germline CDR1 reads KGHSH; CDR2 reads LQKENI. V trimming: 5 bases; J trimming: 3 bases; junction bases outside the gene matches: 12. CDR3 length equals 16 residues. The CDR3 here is CASSGVRDRPIYEQYF. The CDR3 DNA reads TGTGCCAGCTCAGGGGTCCGGGACAGGCCTATCTACGAGCAGTACTTC.

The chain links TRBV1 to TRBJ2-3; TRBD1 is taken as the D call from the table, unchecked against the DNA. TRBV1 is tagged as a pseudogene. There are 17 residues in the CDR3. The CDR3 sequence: CTSSQDSTGGVLDTQYF. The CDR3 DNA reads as TGCACCAGCAGCCAAGACAGTACAGGGGGGGTTCTGGATACGCAGTATTTT.